The entry below gives a single T cell receptor (beta chain) sequence along with its context. Its antigen is undetermined. Between the trimmed V and J ends, which lost 4 bases and 7 bases, there was a span of 17 bases. Germline V gene data show CDR1 as SNHLY and CDR2 as FYNNEI. CDR3 length: 15 amino acids. The data stem from a study of cytomegalovirus exposure and HLA in healthy donors. General study results and limits: The authors enumerated roughly 180 TCR beta chains as linked to cytomegalovirus.

The repertoire was sequenced with immunoSEQ multiplex PCR; TCRdb's copy has only in-frame clones and lacks some. The sample carries some 140,000 clones, around 88% recorded once. The chain joins TRBV2 to TRBJ2-1, with D possibly being TRBD1 (6 bases). The TCR comes from a man aged 18-30 years in good health and CMV-seropositive. What was sequenced was PBMCs. The CDR3 bases are TGTGCCAGCAGTGGGCTCCTTTTGGGGGCTAATGAGCAGTTCTTC. This gives the protein CASSGLLLGANEQFF.